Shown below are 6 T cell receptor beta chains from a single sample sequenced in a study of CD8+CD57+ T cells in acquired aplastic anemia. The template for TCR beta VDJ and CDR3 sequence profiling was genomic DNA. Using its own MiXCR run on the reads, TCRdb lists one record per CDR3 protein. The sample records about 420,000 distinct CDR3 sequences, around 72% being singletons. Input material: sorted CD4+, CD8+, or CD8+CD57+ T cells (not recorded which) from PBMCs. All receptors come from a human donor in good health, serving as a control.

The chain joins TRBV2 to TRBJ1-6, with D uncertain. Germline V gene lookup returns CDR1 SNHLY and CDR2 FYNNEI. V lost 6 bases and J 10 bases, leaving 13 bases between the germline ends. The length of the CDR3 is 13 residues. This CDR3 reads CASSDTMGSPLHF. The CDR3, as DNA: TGTGCCAGCAGCGATACAATGGGATCACCCCTCCACTTT.

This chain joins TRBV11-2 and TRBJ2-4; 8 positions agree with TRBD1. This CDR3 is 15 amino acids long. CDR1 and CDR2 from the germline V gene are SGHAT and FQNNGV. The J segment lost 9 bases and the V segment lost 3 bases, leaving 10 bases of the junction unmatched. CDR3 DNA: TGTGCCAGCAGCTTCCCCGGACAGGGCTTTGGCATTCAGTACTTC. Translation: CASSFPGQGFGIQYF.

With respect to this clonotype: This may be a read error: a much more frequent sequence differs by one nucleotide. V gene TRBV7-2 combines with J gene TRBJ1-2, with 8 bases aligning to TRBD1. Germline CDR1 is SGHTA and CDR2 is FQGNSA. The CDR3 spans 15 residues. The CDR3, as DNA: TGTGCCGGCAGCCTCTTCGGACAGGGAAACTATGGCTACACCTTC. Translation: CAGSLFGQGNYGYTF. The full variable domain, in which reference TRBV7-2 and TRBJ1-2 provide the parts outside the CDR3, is GAGVSQSPSNKVTEKGKDVELRCDPISGHTALYWYRQSLGQGLEFLIYFQGNSAPDKSGLPSDRFSAERTGGSVSTLTIQRTQQEDSAVYLCAGSLFGQGNYGYTFGSGTRLTVV.

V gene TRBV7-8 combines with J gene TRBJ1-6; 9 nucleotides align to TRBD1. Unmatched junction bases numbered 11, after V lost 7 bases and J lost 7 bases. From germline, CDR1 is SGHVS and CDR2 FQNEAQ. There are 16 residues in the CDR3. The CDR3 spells CASNRNGQGLNSPLHF. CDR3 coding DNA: TGTGCCAGCAACCGCAACGGACAGGGGCTCAATTCACCCCTCCACTTT.

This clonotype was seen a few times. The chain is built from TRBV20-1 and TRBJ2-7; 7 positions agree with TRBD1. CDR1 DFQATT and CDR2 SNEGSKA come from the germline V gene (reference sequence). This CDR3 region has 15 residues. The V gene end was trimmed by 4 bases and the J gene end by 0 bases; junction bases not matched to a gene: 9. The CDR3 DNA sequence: TGCAGTGCTACTGAAGGACAGGCGAGCTCCTACGAGCAGTACTTC. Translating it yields CSATEGQASSYEQYF.

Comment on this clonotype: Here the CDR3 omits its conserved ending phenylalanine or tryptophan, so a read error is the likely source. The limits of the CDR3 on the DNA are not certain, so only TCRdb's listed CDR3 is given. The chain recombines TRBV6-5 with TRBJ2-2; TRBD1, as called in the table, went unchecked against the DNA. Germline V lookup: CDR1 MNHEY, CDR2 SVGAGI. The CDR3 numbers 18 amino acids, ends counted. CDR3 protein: CASSYRGTGRTNTGELLL.